This record looks at one T cell receptor beta chain sequence and its context. Its antigen remains unknown. As for the donors, each was a healthy bone marrow donor. With 60 Vbeta and 13 Jbeta primers, the PCR was carried out. Profiled with immunoSEQ multiplex PCR; TCRdb holds only in-frame clones, not every one. The data contain 150,000 to 200,000 clones, about 87% of them seen just once; the ten biggest clones take up 1.5% to 2%. The sample originates from a study of cytomegalovirus exposure and HLA in healthy donors. Germline lookup yields CDR1 MDHEN and CDR2 SYDVKM. J lost 6 bases, V lost 3 bases, and 3 bases had no gene match. The CDR3 consists of 15 residues. Study-wide findings and caveats: Being indistinguishable, some V segments were excluded, TRBV6-2 and TRBV6-3 among them.

This receptor was identified in a young woman in good health and CMV-seronegative. The gene calls are TRBV28 and TRBJ2-7, with TRBD2 matching over 15 bases. Source material: PBMCs. CDR3 residues: CASSLGLAGGSEQYF. CDR3 sequence (DNA): TGTGCCAGCAGTTTGGGACTAGCGGGAGGCTCCGAGCAGTACTTC.